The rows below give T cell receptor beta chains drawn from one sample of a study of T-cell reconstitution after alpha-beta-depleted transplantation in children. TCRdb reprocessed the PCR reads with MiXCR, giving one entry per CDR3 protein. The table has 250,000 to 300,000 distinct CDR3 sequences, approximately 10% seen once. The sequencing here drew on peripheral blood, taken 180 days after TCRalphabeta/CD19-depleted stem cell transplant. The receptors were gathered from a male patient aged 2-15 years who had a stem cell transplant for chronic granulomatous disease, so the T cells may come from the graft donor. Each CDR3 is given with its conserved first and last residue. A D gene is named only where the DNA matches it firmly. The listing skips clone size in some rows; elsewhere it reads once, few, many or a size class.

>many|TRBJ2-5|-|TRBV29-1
TGCAGCGTTGCGCTTCCTCAGGGTAAACAAGAGACCCAGTACTTC
CSVALPQGKQETQYF
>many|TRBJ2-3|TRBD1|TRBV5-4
TGTGCCAGCAGCACCGACAGGGGCAGGGGCACAGATACGCAGTATTTT
CASSTDRGRGTDTQYF
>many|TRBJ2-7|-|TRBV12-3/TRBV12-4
TGTGCCAGCAGTACAGGTTTCTCCTACGAGCAGTACTTC
CASSTGFSYEQYF
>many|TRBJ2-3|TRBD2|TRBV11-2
TGTGCCAGCAGCTTCCAACCATCGATCGCGGGGGGTTACACAGATACGCAGTATTTT
CASSFQPSIAGGYTDTQYF
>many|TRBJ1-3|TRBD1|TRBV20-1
TGCAGTGCATTAAGACAGGGGGCTGGAAACACCATATATTTT
CSALRQGAGNTIYF
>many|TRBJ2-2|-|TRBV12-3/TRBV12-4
TGTGCCAGCAACCCTTACCCGGTTGGGGGTACCGGGGAGCTGTTTTTT
CASNPYPVGGTGELFF
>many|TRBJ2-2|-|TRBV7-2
TGTGCCAGCAGCTTAATACGGGGCTCGAACACCGGGGAGCTGTTTTTT
CASSLIRGSNTGELFF
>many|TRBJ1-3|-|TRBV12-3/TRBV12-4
TGTGCCAGCAGTTACAATGGGCCGACAAACACCATATATTTT
CASSYNGPTNTIYF
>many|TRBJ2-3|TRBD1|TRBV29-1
TGCAGCGTTAAAGTAGGGGGCAAAACAGATACGCAGTATTTT
CSVKVGGKTDTQYF
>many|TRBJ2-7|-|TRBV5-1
TGCGCCAGCAGCTTAGCGGATCTCTACGAGCAGTACTTC
CASSLADLYEQYF
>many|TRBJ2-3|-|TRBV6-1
TGTGCCAGCAGTGAATTCGGGGGCGGAACACCCACAGATACGCAGTATTTT
CASSEFGGGTPTDTQYF
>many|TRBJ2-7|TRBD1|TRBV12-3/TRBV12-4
TGTGCCAGCAGTTTCCCTGACAGGGGGGGCTACGAGCAGTACTTC
CASSFPDRGGYEQYF
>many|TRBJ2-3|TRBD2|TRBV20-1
TGCAGTGCTAGACTAGCGGGAGAAACAGATACGCAGTATTTT
CSARLAGETDTQYF
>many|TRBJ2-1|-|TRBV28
TGTGCCAGCAGTCCGGTCCCATCCTCCTACAATGAGCAGTTCTTC
CASSPVPSSYNEQFF
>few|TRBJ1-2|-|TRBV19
TGTGCCAGTACCGGGCCTCCCATGAACTATGGCTACACCTTC
CASTGPPMNYGYTF
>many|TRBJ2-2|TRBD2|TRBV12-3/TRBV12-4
TGTGCCAGCAGTTATTCCCTAGCGGGAGACGCCACCGGGGAGCTGTTTTTT
CASSYSLAGDATGELFF
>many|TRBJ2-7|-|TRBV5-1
TGCGCCAGCAGCTTGGTGAGGGCCAGTCAGATCTACGAGCAGTACTTC
CASSLVRASQIYEQYF
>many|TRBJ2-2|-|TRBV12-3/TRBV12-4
TGTGCCAGCACCTTGACAGGTTTTGGTGGGGAGCTGTTTTTT
CASTLTGFGGELFF
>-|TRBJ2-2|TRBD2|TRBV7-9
TGTGCCAGCAGCTTCGTCAGCGGGAAAATTAACACCGGGGAGCTGTTTTTT
CASSFVSGKINTGELFF
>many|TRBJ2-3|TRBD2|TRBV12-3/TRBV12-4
TGTGCCAGCAGTGCGGGGGGGCCTTTCTCAGATACGCAGTATTTT
CASSAGGPFSDTQYF
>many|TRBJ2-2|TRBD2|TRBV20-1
TGCAGTGCTAGTAGCGGGACCTACACCGGGGAGCTGTTTTTT
CSASSGTYTGELFF
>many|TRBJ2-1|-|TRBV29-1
TGCAGCCCCCGTAGGGTGGGAGGTGAGCAGTTCTTC
CSPRRVGGEQFF
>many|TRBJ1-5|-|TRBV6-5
TGTGCCAGCAGTTACGGGGACCGGGGAGGAAATCAGCCCCAGCATTTT
CASSYGDRGGNQPQHF
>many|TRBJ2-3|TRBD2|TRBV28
TGTGCCACCGCGACTAGCGGAGAGTGGGGTGGTACGCAGTATTTT
CATATSGEWGGTQYF
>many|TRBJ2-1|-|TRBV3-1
TGTGCCAGCAGCCACCGAATGTGGACGACAGGCAATGAGCAGTTCTTC
CASSHRMWTTGNEQFF
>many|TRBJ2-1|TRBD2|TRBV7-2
TGTGCCAGCAGCTTAAACGGCGGGGGTTCCTACAATGAGCAGTTCTTC
CASSLNGGGSYNEQFF
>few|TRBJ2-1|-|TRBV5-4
TGTGCCAGCAGCTTGGAACTAGCATCCAATGAGCAGTTCTTC
CASSLELASNEQFF
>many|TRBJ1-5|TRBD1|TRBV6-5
TGTGCCAGCAGTTACTCGAGGCCCAGACAGGGCGCGCGCAATCAGCCCCAGCATTTT
CASSYSRPRQGARNQPQHF
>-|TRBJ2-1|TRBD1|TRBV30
TGTGCCTGGAGTGGGACAGGCGGGTATGAGCAGTTCTTC
CAWSGTGGYEQFF
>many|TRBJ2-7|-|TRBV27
TGTGCCAGCAGTTTATCCTGGGGTTATCGTAACTTCCACGAGCAGTACTTC
CASSLSWGYRNFHEQYF
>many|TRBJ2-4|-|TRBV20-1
TGCAGTGCAAAAAGGGGTGGGGGGGCCAAAAACATTCAGTACTTC
CSAKRGGGAKNIQYF
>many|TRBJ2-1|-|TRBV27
TGTGCCAGCAGCCGACCTGCGGGTCGTCCATCCTCCGTAAAAGGGTCGTTCTTC
CASSRPAGRPSSVKGSFF
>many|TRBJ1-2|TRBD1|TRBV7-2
TGTGCCAGCACCTTAGGGGGACAGGGATATGGCTACACCTTC
CASTLGGQGYGYTF
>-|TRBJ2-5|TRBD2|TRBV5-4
TGTGCCAGCAGCTTCGGACTAGAGCAAGAGACCCAGTACTTC
CASSFGLEQETQYF
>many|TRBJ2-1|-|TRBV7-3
TGTGCCAGCAGCTCGGCACAAGACAATGAGCAGTTCTTC
CASSSAQDNEQFF
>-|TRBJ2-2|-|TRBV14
TGTGCCAGCAGCACGGGACCGAACACCGGGGAGCTGTTTTTT
CASSTGPNTGELFF
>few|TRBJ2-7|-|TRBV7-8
TGTGCCAGCAGGACCAGGACCTCAACCTACGAGCAGTACTTC
CASRTRTSTYEQYF
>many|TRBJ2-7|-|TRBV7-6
TGTGCCAGCAGCTTAACAGGCCCCTCCTACGAGCAGTACTTC
CASSLTGPSYEQYF
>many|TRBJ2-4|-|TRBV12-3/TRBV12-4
TGTGCCAGCGCCGACCCGGGGCCCCCGGACATTCAGTACTTC
CASADPGPPDIQYF
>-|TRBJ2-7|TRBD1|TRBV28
TGTGCCAGTAGCCCCGACAGGGCTTCTCGGGACGAGCAGTACTTC
CASSPDRASRDEQYF
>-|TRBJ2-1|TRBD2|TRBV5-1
TGCGCCAGCAGCCTAAGCGGGGGTTTCGATGAGCAGTTCTTC
CASSLSGGFDEQFF
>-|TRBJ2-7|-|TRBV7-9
TGTGCCAGCAGGAAAGGGTCTAGCTCCTACGAGCAGTACTTC
CASRKGSSSYEQYF
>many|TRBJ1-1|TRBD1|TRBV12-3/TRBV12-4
TGTGCCAGCAGTTACCGACCAGGGGGCGCGGGCACTGAAGCTTTCTTT
CASSYRPGGAGTEAFF
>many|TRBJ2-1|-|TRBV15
TGTGCCACCAGCGGTGGAGGAAGTTACAATGAGCAGTTCTTC
CATSGGGSYNEQFF
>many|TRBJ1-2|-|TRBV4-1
TGCGCCAGCAGCCCCCAGACAGTAACTAACTATGGCTACACCTTC
CASSPQTVTNYGYTF
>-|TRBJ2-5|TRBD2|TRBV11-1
TGTGCCAGCAGTTTACGGGATCGACTAGCGGGGGTCGGAGAGACCCAGTACTTC
CASSLRDRLAGVGETQYF
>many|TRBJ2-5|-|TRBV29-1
TGCAGCGTTTCAAGGGTAAACCAAGAGACCCAGTACTTC
CSVSRVNQETQYF
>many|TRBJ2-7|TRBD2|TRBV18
TGTGCCAGCTCACAAGGGACTAGCGGGGGATACGAGCAGTACTTC
CASSQGTSGGYEQYF
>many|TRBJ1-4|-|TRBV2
TGTGCCAGCAGTGTTGGGACGCGGGAAAAACTGTTTTTT
CASSVGTREKLFF
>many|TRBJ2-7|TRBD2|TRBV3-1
TGTGCCAGCAGCCGGACTAGCGGGAGGGCCAGGCAGTACTTC
CASSRTSGRARQYF
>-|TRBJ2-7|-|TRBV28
TGTGCCAGCAGTTTATTAATTACCCGGGACGGGGATCCCTACGAGCAGTACTTC
CASSLLITRDGDPYEQYF
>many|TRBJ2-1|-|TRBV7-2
TGTGCCAGCAGCAGCCACACCGTACAGAGCTCCTACAATGAGCAGTTCTTC
CASSSHTVQSSYNEQFF
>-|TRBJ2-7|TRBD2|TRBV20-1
TGCAGTGCTAGAGATTTGAGCGGGGGGGCCTACGAGCAGTACTTC
CSARDLSGGAYEQYF
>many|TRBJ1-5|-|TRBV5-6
TGTGCCAGCAGCTTGAGGGCAGGGAACAATCAGCCCCAGCATTTT
CASSLRAGNNQPQHF